This T cell receptor beta chain was observed in a study of patients and donors after allogeneic stem cell transplantation. This CDR3 comprises 16 residues. Germline CDR1 reads SGHRS; CDR2 reads YFSETQ. V was clipped by 0 bases and J by 4 bases, with 16 bases between them. TCRdb re-called the RT-PCR reads through MiXCR, storing one row per CDR3 protein. Among around 150,000 distinct CDR3 sequences listed, about a third were seen once. This TCR derives from a human donor who was either an allogeneic HSCT recipient or a stem cell or donor lymphocyte infusion donor (not recorded which). It is not recorded whose cells these are; they may come from a transplant donor. Sequenced input: blood, either unsorted or a sorted T cell fraction (not recorded which). The V call is TRBV5-1, the J call TRBJ1-1; tentatively, D is TRBD1 (5 bases). The CDR3 nucleotides read TGCGCCAGCAGCTTGGAGGGGCGGCCTTTCCCCACTGAAGCTTTCTTT. It yields the protein CASSLEGRPFPTEAFF.